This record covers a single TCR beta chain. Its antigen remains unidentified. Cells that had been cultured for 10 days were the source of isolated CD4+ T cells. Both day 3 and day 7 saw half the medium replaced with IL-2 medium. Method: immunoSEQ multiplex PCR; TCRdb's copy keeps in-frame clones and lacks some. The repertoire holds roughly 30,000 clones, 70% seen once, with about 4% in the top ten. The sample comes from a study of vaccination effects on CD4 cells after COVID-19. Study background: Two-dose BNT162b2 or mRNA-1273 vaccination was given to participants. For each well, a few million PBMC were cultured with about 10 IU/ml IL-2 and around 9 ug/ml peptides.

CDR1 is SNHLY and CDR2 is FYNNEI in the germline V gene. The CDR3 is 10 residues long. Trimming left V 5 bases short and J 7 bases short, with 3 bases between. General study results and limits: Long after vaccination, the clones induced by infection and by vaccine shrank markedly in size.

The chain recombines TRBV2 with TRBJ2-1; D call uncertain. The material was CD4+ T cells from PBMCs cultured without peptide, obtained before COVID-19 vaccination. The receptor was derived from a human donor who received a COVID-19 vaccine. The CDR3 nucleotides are TGTGCCAGCAGTTCGAATGAGCAGTTCTTC. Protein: CASSSNEQFF.